The rows below give T cell receptor beta chains drawn from one sample of a study of T-cell memory formation after mild COVID-19. One entry per CDR3 protein, called by TCRdb with MiXCR from the 5' RACE reads. The sample records approximately 500,000 distinct CDR3 sequences, 20% to 30% being singletons. Sequenced sample: PBMCs or a T cell subset sorted from them (not recorded which). These receptors all come from an adult woman who had mild COVID-19 (a few samples of this study predate the infection). Cell type and time point are not known. The CDR3 runs from the conserved cysteine through the conserved F or W. The D gene is left open where the match is weak. Clone size is shown for a subset of rows, as once, few, many or a class of expanded clone.

CDR3 protein	CDR3 DNA	clone size	D gene	J gene	V gene
CASSKKQGLYQETQYF	TGCGCCAGCAGCAAGAAACAGGGGCTGTACCAAGAGACCCAGTACTTC	many	TRBD1	TRBJ2-5	TRBV5-1
CASSHPPAGGTDTQYF	TGCGCCAGCAGCCACCCTCCGGCGGGGGGCACAGATACGCAGTATTTT	NA	TRBD2	TRBJ2-3	TRBV4-1
CASSLPGGKRVNEKLFF	TGTGCCAGCAGCTTACCTGGTGGAAAGAGAGTTAATGAAAAACTGTTTTTT	few	NA	TRBJ1-4	TRBV7-9
CASSPSTDESYEQYF	TGTGCCAGCAGTCCCTCGACAGATGAATCCTACGAGCAGTACTTC	NA	NA	TRBJ2-7	TRBV2
CAISERDRGVYEQYF	TGTGCCATCAGTGAGAGGGACAGGGGGGTCTACGAGCAGTACTTC	few	TRBD1	TRBJ2-7	TRBV10-3
CASSSSSGYTGELFF	TGTGCCAGCAGTTCATCTTCGGGGTACACCGGGGAGCTGTTTTTT	NA	NA	TRBJ2-2	TRBV12-3/TRBV12-4
CASSQVGTSGGTDTQYF	TGTGCCAGCAGCCAAGTCGGGACTAGCGGGGGGACAGATACGCAGTATTTT	NA	TRBD2	TRBJ2-3	TRBV3-1
CASSEAVLAGDNEQFF	TGTGCCAGCAGTGAAGCAGTATTAGCGGGAGACAATGAGCAGTTCTTC	NA	TRBD2	TRBJ2-1	TRBV6-1
CASSLGWSRGNYGYTF	TGTGCCAGCAGCTTAGGCTGGTCCCGGGGCAACTATGGCTACACCTTC	few	NA	TRBJ1-2	TRBV7-9
CATKEDGETQYF	TGTGCCACTAAAGAGGACGGAGAGACCCAGTACTTC	once	NA	TRBJ2-5	TRBV24-1
CASSLAPSGGNNEQFF	TGTGCCAGCAGCTTAGCCCCCAGCGGGGGGAACAATGAGCAGTTCTTC	NA	TRBD2	TRBJ2-1	TRBV7-2
CSVATMGLNTEAFF	TGCAGCGTCGCTACGATGGGCTTGAACACTGAAGCTTTCTTT	NA	NA	TRBJ1-1	TRBV29-1
CASSLADSPGEQYF	TGTGCCAGCAGTTTAGCGGACAGTCCGGGAGAGCAGTACTTC	many	NA	TRBJ2-7	TRBV12-3/TRBV12-4
CASSGTGENTGELFF	TGTGCCAGCAGCGGGACAGGGGAGAACACCGGGGAGCTGTTTTTT	NA	TRBD1	TRBJ2-2	TRBV12-3/TRBV12-4
CASRPGTDGGYTF	TGCGCCAGCAGACCCGGGACGGACGGTGGCTACACCTTC	few	NA	TRBJ1-2	TRBV5-1
CASSYRTSGGIDEQYF	TGTGCCAGCAGCTACCGGACTAGCGGGGGGATAGACGAGCAGTACTTC	NA	TRBD2	TRBJ2-7	TRBV5-6
CASSPQAGGNTGELFF	TGTGCCAGCAGCCCGCAGGCAGGGGGCAACACCGGGGAGCTGTTTTTT	NA	TRBD1	TRBJ2-2	TRBV9
CAIGQGNEQFF	TGTGCCATCGGACAGGGCAATGAGCAGTTCTTC	once	TRBD1	TRBJ2-1	TRBV6-2/TRBV6-3
CASHLGPGRKDTQYF	TGTGCCAGCCACCTGGGCCCAGGGAGGAAGGATACGCAGTATTTT	NA	NA	TRBJ2-3	TRBV12-3/TRBV12-4
CASSPGLENEQFF	TGTGCCAGCTCACCTGGACTAGAGAATGAGCAGTTCTTC	NA	TRBD2	TRBJ2-1	TRBV18
CATSAGTGANEAFF	TGTGCCACCAGCGCCGGGACAGGGGCCAATGAAGCTTTCTTT	NA	TRBD1	TRBJ1-1	TRBV15
CASSYSMRQANNEQFF	TGTGCCAGCAGTTACTCGATGAGACAGGCTAACAATGAGCAGTTCTTC	NA	NA	TRBJ2-1	TRBV6-5
CSASREGAYEQYF	TGCAGTGCTAGTAGGGAAGGGGCCTACGAGCAGTACTTC	few	NA	TRBJ2-7	TRBV20-1
CASSLEPGHNSPLHF	TGTGCCAGCAGCTTAGAACCGGGACATAATTCACCCCTCCACTTT	NA	NA	TRBJ1-6	TRBV11-2
CASSLGSWDRGTYGYTF	TGTGCCAGCAGCTTAGGATCGTGGGACAGGGGTACCTATGGCTACACCTTC	NA	TRBD1	TRBJ1-2	TRBV7-2
CASSPRSGSSYEQYF	TGTGCCAGCAGCCCGAGAAGCGGGAGCTCCTACGAGCAGTACTTC	NA	TRBD2	TRBJ2-7	TRBV12-3/TRBV12-4
CASSLVTLPWELFF	TGTGCCAGCAGTTTGGTTACCTTACCCTGGGAGCTGTTTTTT	many	NA	TRBJ2-2	TRBV12-3/TRBV12-4
CASSPLRRRGWGTEAFF	TGTGCCAGCTCACCACTTAGGAGGAGGGGATGGGGCACTGAAGCTTTCTTT	NA	NA	TRBJ1-1	TRBV18
CSVGGFEAETQYF	TGCAGCGTTGGGGGCTTTGAGGCAGAGACCCAGTACTTC	few	NA	TRBJ2-5	TRBV29-1
CASSSQRTTSYEQYF	TGTGCCAGCAGTTCCCAAAGGACTACTTCCTACGAGCAGTACTTC	few	NA	TRBJ2-7	TRBV6-5
CASTSGGAGTDTQYF	TGCGCCAGTACTAGCGGGGGGGCCGGGACAGATACGCAGTATTTT	NA	TRBD2	TRBJ2-3	TRBV10-2
CSARAYLGDGTNTGELFF	TGCAGTGCTAGAGCCTATCTTGGTGACGGGACGAACACCGGGGAGCTGTTTTTT	NA	NA	TRBJ2-2	TRBV20-1
CASLPGTGGNEAFF	TGCGCCAGCCTACCTGGGACAGGGGGCAACGAAGCTTTCTTT	NA	TRBD1	TRBJ1-1	TRBV5-1
CASSGIRDRGRGANVLTF	TGCGCCAGCAGCGGAATCCGGGACAGGGGGCGCGGGGCCAACGTCCTGACTTTC	few	TRBD1	TRBJ2-6	TRBV5-1
CAISEGPLLDEQYF	TGTGCCATCAGTGAGGGCCCCCTCCTCGACGAGCAGTACTTC	NA	NA	TRBJ2-7	TRBV10-3
CASSLAGQRSYEQYF	TGCGCCAGCAGCTTGGCCGGGCAGCGCTCCTACGAGCAGTACTTC	NA	NA	TRBJ2-7	TRBV5-1
CASSPGTRETQYF	TGTGCCAGCAGTCCCGGGACTAGAGAGACCCAGTACTTC	NA	TRBD2	TRBJ2-5	TRBV12-3/TRBV12-4
CASSLSGLAGTTDTQYF	TGCGCCAGCAGCCTCTCGGGACTAGCGGGAACCACAGATACGCAGTATTTT	few	TRBD2	TRBJ2-3	TRBV4-1
CASRDNKWKETQYF	TGTGCCAGCAGAGATAACAAGTGGAAAGAGACCCAGTACTTC	many	NA	TRBJ2-5	TRBV11-2
CAISQRGNEQFF	TGTGCCATCAGCCAGCGGGGGAATGAGCAGTTCTTC	NA	TRBD2	TRBJ2-1	TRBV10-3
CASRPGGAFHEQYF	TGTGCCAGCAGGCCCGGGGGCGCGTTCCACGAGCAGTACTTC	NA	NA	TRBJ2-7	TRBV6-5